The 12 T cell receptor beta chains given below trace back to one sample, sequenced in a study of blood T cell repertoires in COVID-19. Here immunoSEQ multiplex PCR was the method, and the copy in TCRdb shows in-frame clones only, minus some. The sample lists roughly 290,000 clones, 75% to 90% occurring once. The specimen sequenced was PBMCs or T cells enriched from blood (not recorded which). These receptors all stem from a man aged 25-40 years who had recovered from COVID-19.

This clone was counted between two and nine times. The chain carries TRBV19 and TRBJ1-6; 7 bases line up with TRBD1. The CDR3 loop spans 15 amino acids. Looked up from germline, CDR1 is LNHDA and CDR2 is SQIVND (reference sequence). Trimming at V came to 6 bases and at J to 7 bases, leaving 9 bases not matched to a gene. The CDR3 loop is CASSEDRAKNSPLHF. DNA of the CDR3: TGTGCCAGTAGCGAAGACAGGGCGAAGAATTCACCCCTCCACTTT.

The genes are TRBV19 and TRBJ1-1; D is perhaps TRBD1 (6 bases). V lost 2 bases, J lost 3 bases, and 16 bases lay in between. The CDR3 is made up of 16 amino acids. Germline loops: CDR1 LNHDA, CDR2 SQIVND (reference sequence). CDR3 protein: CASSIRVDSRDTEAFF. CDR3 sequence (DNA): TGTGCCAGTAGTATACGGGTGGACAGTAGGGACACTGAAGCTTTCTTT.

The V gene is TRBV4-1, the J gene TRBJ1-2; D is uncertain. Germline V CDR1 and CDR2: MGHRA, YSYEKL. With 0 bases removed from V and 8 bases from J, the gap between germline ends came to 10 bases. The CDR3 covers 13 residues. Written as DNA, the CDR3 is TGCGCCAGCAGCCAAGATCTCCGGGGAGGCTACACCTTC. This sequence encodes CASSQDLRGGYTF.

The rearrangement joins TRBV10-3 to TRBJ1-5; TRBD1 agrees at 9 bases. With V trimmed by 6 bases and J by 10 bases, 10 bases remained unmatched. This CDR3 contains 14 residues. Germline V gene sequence: CDR1 ENHRY, CDR2 SYGVKD. DNA for the CDR3: TGTGCCATCAGGGATAAACAGGGGGCGGAACCCCAGCATTTT. Encoded protein: CAIRDKQGAEPQHF.

This chain connects TRBV6-5 to TRBJ2-2; 7 bases are shared with TRBD1. Looked up from germline, CDR1 is MNHEY and CDR2 is SVGAGI. V lost 6 bases and J lost 6; bases outside the gene matches: 7. The CDR3 spans 14 residues. The CDR3: CASSPNRGAGELFF. DNA of the CDR3: TGTGCCAGCAGCCCGAACAGGGGCGCCGGGGAGCTGTTTTTT.

This clone was counted once. V usage is TRBV29-1 and J usage is TRBJ1-2, with D hard to call. Germline V gene lookup returns CDR1 SQVTM and CDR2 ANQGSEA. V was pared by 7 bases and J by 8 bases, with 11 bases between. The length of the CDR3 is 10 residues. CDR3 residues: CSAGSPGYTF. CDR3 sequence (DNA): TGCAGCGCGGGAAGCCCCGGCTACACCTTC.

The V and J genes are TRBV11-2 and TRBJ1-3; D possibly corresponds to TRBD1 (5 bases). The CDR3 runs 16 residues. Per the germline V gene, CDR1 is SGHAT and CDR2 is FQNNGV. With 4 bases removed from V and 4 bases from J, the gap between germline ends came to 17 bases. The CDR3 DNA is TGTGCCAGCAGCTCCACGAAGGGGTCACCGGGAAACACCATATATTTT. Amino acid sequence: CASSSTKGSPGNTIYF.

This chain links TRBV5-1 with TRBJ1-2; D possibly corresponds to TRBD1 (6 bases). V dropped 2 bases and J dropped 8 bases, with 16 bases sitting between them. This CDR3 has 14 residues. Germline V gene data show CDR1 as SGHRS and CDR2 as YFSETQ. CDR3 loop: CASSFSGGQGGYTF. The CDR3 DNA follows: TGCGCCAGCAGCTTCTCTGGGGGCCAGGGGGGCTACACCTTC.

CDR3 residues: CASSRLTGANVLTF. The CDR3 DNA sequence: TGTGCCAGCAGCCGACTCACTGGGGCCAACGTCCTGACTTTC. The V gene is TRBV5-4, the J gene TRBJ2-6; D is undetermined. The V gene lost 4 bases and the J gene lost 2 bases, with 7 bases spanning the gap. This CDR3 comprises 14 residues. Germline-derived CDR1 and CDR2 are SGHNT and YYREEE (reference sequence).

In this sample, this clone turned up a few times. The V gene is TRBV3-1 (or the pseudogene TRBV3-2), the J gene TRBJ1-1; 7 nucleotides align to TRBD1. The V gene's germline CDR1 is LGHDT and CDR2 YNNKEL (reference sequence). The CDR3 spans 14 residues. V was clipped by 1 base and J by 4 bases; unmatched bases: 3. The CDR3 sequence is CASSQGGQVTEAFF. CDR3 coding DNA: TGTGCCAGCAGCCAAGGCGGACAGGTCACTGAAGCTTTCTTT.

V usage is TRBV11-2 and J usage is TRBJ2-7, with 9 bases identical to TRBD1. The ends lost 5 bases at V and 6 bases at J; junction bases unmatched: 8. The CDR3 extends over 14 amino acids. Germline CDR1 is SGHAT and CDR2 is FQNNGV. The CDR3 DNA is TGTGCCAGCAGCAACCGGGACAGGGTCTCCGAGCAGTACTTC. Its translation is CASSNRDRVSEQYF.

The chain employs TRBV12-3 or TRBV12-4 and TRBJ2-3; D possibly corresponds to TRBD2 (5 bases). Trimming stripped 7 bases from V and 8 bases from J, with 13 bases between. This CDR3 comprises 12 residues. CDR3 DNA sequence: TGTGCCAGCATTACTAGTCCGGGTACGCAGTATTTT. Residues: CASITSPGTQYF.